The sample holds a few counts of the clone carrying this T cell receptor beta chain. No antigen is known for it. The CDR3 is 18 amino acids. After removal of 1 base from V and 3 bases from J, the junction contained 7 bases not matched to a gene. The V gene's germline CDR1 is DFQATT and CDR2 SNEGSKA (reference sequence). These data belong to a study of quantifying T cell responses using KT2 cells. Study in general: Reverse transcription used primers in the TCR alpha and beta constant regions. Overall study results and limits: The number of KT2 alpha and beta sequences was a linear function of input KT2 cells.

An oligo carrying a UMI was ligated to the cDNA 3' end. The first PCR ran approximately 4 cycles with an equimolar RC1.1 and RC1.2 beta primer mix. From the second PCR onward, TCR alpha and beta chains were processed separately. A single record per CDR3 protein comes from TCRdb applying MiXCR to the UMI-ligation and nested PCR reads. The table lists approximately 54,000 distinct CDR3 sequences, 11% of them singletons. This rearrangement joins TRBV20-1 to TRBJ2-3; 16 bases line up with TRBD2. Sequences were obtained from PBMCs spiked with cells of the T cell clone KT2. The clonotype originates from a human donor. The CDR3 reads CSARGGTSGRAGTDTQYF. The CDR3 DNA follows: TGCAGTGCTAGAGGTGGGACTAGCGGGAGGGCCGGAACAGATACGCAGTATTTT.